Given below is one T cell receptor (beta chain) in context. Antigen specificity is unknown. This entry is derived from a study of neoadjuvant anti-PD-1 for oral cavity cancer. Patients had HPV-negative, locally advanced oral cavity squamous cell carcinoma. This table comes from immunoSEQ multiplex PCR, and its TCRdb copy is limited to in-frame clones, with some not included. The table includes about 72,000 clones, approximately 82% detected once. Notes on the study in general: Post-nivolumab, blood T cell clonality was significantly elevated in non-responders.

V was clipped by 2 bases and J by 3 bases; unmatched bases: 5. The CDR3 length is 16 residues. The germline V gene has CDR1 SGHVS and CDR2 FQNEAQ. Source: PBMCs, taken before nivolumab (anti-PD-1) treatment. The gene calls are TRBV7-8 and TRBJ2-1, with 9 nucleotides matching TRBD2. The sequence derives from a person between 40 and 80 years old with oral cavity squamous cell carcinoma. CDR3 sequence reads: CASSLPGLAFYNEQFF. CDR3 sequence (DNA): TGTGCCAGCAGCTTACCGGGACTAGCCTTCTACAATGAGCAGTTCTTC.